This entry features one T cell receptor (beta chain) sequence. The data originate from a study of blood T cell repertoires in COVID-19. Study overall: The cDNA or gDNA used as material had been derived from T cells, B-cell-depleted T cells, or PBMCs.

This CDR3 has 14 amino acids. Losses at the gene ends were 6 bases for V and 10 bases for J; bases not matched to a gene: 8. Germline assignment: CDR1 SGHTA and CDR2 FQGTGA. Using immunoSEQ multiplex PCR, the repertoire was profiled, and TCRdb retains in-frame clones only, with some absent. The table lists around 330,000 clones, 85% of them singletons. This rearrangement joins TRBV7-3 to TRBJ1-6; TRBD1 matches 8 bases. The sequenced sample consisted of PBMCs or T cells enriched from blood (not recorded which). This receptor was taken from a woman in her thirties who had been exposed to COVID-19. CDR3 DNA sequence: TGTGCCAGCAGTCGACAGGGGACGAAATCACCCCTCCACTTT. Translation gives CASSRQGTKSPLHF.